The clone carrying this TCR beta chain appeared many times. Antigen unknown. These data belong to a study of T-cell memory formation after mild COVID-19. Study context: The TCR clusters were mostly specific to one donor. The study's findings and limits: Mainly in CM and EM were contracting CD4+ clones; CD8+ were in EMRA. Later expanders leaned CD4+, whereas clones that contracted between day 15 and 85 were balanced CD4/CD8.

TCRdb used MiXCR to reprocess the 5' RACE reads, holding one entry per CDR3 protein. The data show some 410,000 distinct CDR3 sequences, 20% to 30% seen once. V shed 1 base and J shed 4 bases, with 13 bases lying between them. The CDR3 has 15 amino acids. Sequencing used PBMCs or a T cell subset sorted from them (not recorded which). The chain combines TRBV12-3 or TRBV12-4 with TRBJ2-5; D unclear. The receptor was isolated from an adult woman who had mild COVID-19 (a few samples of this study predate the infection). Cell type and time point are not known. This CDR3 reads CASSLVDTLGETQYF. CDR3 nucleotides: TGTGCCAGCAGTTTAGTCGACACCCTGGGAGAGACCCAGTACTTC.